One and the same sample provided the 19 T cell receptor beta chains below, sequenced in a study of blood T cells in healthy people across ages. Alongside a J-beta primer mix, a sample-barcoded 5' primer served in a second PCR lasting roughly 6 to 11 cycles. TCRdb fed the 5' RACE reads into MiXCR, producing one record per CDR3 protein. Of hundreds of thousands of distinct CDR3 sequences listed, roughly three fifths are singletons. The sequenced material came from blood. These receptors all stem from a man aged 40-49 years in good health.

In DNA, the CDR3 is TGCAGTGCTAGTGGAAGTCTCGGGGGCACAGATACGCAGTATTTT. Protein: CSASGSLGGTDTQYF. This chain links TRBV20-1 with TRBJ2-3; D possibly corresponds to TRBD2 (5 bases). This CDR3 spans 15 amino acids. From germline, CDR1 is DFQATT and CDR2 SNEGSKA (reference sequence). V lost 3 bases to trimming and J lost 1 base, with 14 bases between them.

The chain joins TRBV3-1 to TRBJ2-3; unclear D gene. The CDR3 is 15 residues long. Trimming left V 0 bases short and J 3 bases short, with 10 bases between. Germline lookup yields CDR1 LGHDT and CDR2 YNNKEL (reference sequence). The CDR3 region is CASSQDRLETDTQYF. CDR3 sequence (DNA): TGTGCCAGCAGCCAAGATCGACTGGAGACAGATACGCAGTATTTT.

The chain uses TRBV27 and TRBJ2-3, with 12 bases aligning to TRBD2. After removal of 5 bases from V and 6 bases from J, the junction contained 6 bases not matched to a gene. The germline V gene encodes CDR1 MNHEY and CDR2 SMNVEV (reference sequence). The CDR3 spans 15 residues. The CDR3 DNA sequence: TGTGCCAGCAGTAATCGACTAGCGGGGGTGGATACGCAGTATTTT. It translates to CASSNRLAGVDTQYF.

In DNA form, the CDR3 reads TGTGCCAGCAGAGCGGGAGATAGGAACTATGGCTACACCTTC. Its translation is CASRAGDRNYGYTF. The genes are TRBV2 and TRBJ1-2, with no clear D. V lost 6 bases and J 2 bases, leaving 13 bases between the germline ends. Germline CDR1 SNHLY, CDR2 FYNNEI. The CDR3 sequence is 14 residues long.

The chain uses TRBV6-5 and TRBJ2-5, with 7 nucleotides matching TRBD2. Trimming cost V 5 bases and J 4 bases; bases outside gene matches: 10. Per germline, CDR1 MNHEY and CDR2 SVGAGI. The CDR3 totals 15 residues. The CDR3 nucleotides are TGTGCCAGCAGTGACTTGCCGGGGGGTCGAGAGACCCAGTACTTC. It translates to CASSDLPGGRETQYF.

The chain uses TRBV19 and TRBJ2-5; the match to TRBD1 covers 7 bases. The CDR3 covers 11 residues. J lost 9 bases, V lost 10 bases, and 8 bases had no gene match. Per germline, CDR1 LNHDA and CDR2 SQIVND (reference sequence). CDR3 sequence reads: CATTGQTSQYF. CDR3 DNA sequence: TGTGCCACTACGGGACAGACCTCCCAGTACTTC.

This clonotype was observed a handful of times. The chain uses TRBV12-3 or TRBV12-4 and TRBJ2-7, with a tentative D call TRBD2 (5 bases). The last part of the DNA fits TRBJ2-5 better; the J call may be wrong. The CDR3 totals 15 residues. CDR3 sequence (DNA): TGTGCCAGCAGTTTATTCGCCGGGAAGGAAGAGACCCAGTACTTC. It translates to CASSLFAGKEETQYF.

Only a few counts were recorded for this clonotype. This sequence joins TRBV27 and TRBJ2-3; a weak D match, TRBD2 (6 bases). Trimming removed 5 bases at V and 2 bases at J, with 17 bases between. Germline V gives CDR1 MNHEY, CDR2 SMNVEV (reference sequence). The CDR3 has 16 residues. This CDR3 reads CASSATYRENTDTQYF. The CDR3 region has the DNA TGTGCCAGCAGTGCTACCTACCGGGAGAACACAGATACGCAGTATTTT.

A few counts support this clonotype. This chain uses TRBV28 with TRBJ2-6; 8 bases are a match to TRBD1. Germline assignment: CDR1 MDHEN and CDR2 SYDVKM. The CDR3 covers 18 residues. Trimming took 7 bases from V and 2 from J; bases not matched to a gene: 13. CDR3 DNA: TGTGCCAGCACCACGCAGGGGGCCATAAGTGCTGGGGCCAACGTCCTGACTTTC. Amino acids: CASTTQGAISAGANVLTF.

The chain links TRBV29-1 to TRBJ2-1; 7 bases match TRBD2. The DNA end lines up better with TRBJ2-7; the J call may be wrong. This CDR3 comprises 11 residues. Germline V gene sequence: CDR1 SQVTM, CDR2 ANQGSEA. CDR3 protein: CSGGLGGEQYF. The CDR3 nucleotides read TGCAGCGGGGGCCTGGGAGGGGAGCAGTACTTC.

This clonotype was picked up one time. This sequence joins TRBV12-3 or TRBV12-4 and TRBJ2-5; 8 bases agree with TRBD2. V was pared by 0 bases and J by 5 bases, with 5 bases of the junction left unmatched. The CDR3 is made up of 15 amino acids. The CDR3 loop reads CASSLAGRGPETQYF. CDR3 sequence (DNA): TGTGCCAGCAGTTTAGCCGGGAGGGGCCCGGAGACCCAGTACTTC.

This clonotype was found a few times. The chain employs TRBV7-8 and TRBJ2-3; 7 bases are shared with TRBD1. With 5 bases clipped from V and 6 bases from J, the junction kept 11 bases outside the gene matches. The CDR3 extends over 15 amino acids. In germline, CDR1 is SGHVS, CDR2 FQNEAQ. The CDR3 nucleotides read TGTGCCAGCAGCCCCGGGACAGTCCTGGGGGATACGCAGTATTTT. It encodes CASSPGTVLGDTQYF.

This clonotype was seen only a few times. The CDR3 DNA reads TGTGCCTGGAGTGGACAGTCCAATCAGCCCCAGCATTTT. Its translation is CAWSGQSNQPQHF. The chain links TRBV30 to TRBJ1-5; the D gene is possibly TRBD1 (5 bases). Germline V gene lookup returns CDR1 GTSNPN and CDR2 SVGIG (reference sequence). This CDR3 region has 13 residues. V was shortened by 1 base and J by 3 bases, with 7 bases between the two germline ends.

The chain carries TRBV3-1 and TRBJ1-2, with D possibly being TRBD1 (5 bases). V lost 4 bases and J 8 bases, leaving 23 bases between the germline ends. The CDR3 extends over 16 amino acids. From germline, CDR1 is LGHDT and CDR2 YNNKEL (reference sequence). The CDR3 is CASSPRAGRNSGGYTF. CDR3 coding DNA: TGTGCCAGCAGCCCCCGAGCGGGACGGAATTCGGGCGGCTACACCTTC.

The genes are TRBV6-6 and TRBJ2-1, with D maybe TRBD2 (6 bases). The V and J ends lost 4 bases and 0 bases respectively, with 13 bases between them. This CDR3 comprises 16 residues. Per the germline V gene, CDR1 is MNHNY and CDR2 is SVGAGI (reference sequence). CDR3: CASSSGTFSSYNEQFF. The CDR3 DNA follows: TGTGCCAGCAGTTCCGGGACTTTTAGCTCCTACAATGAGCAGTTCTTC.

The chain employs TRBV7-2 and TRBJ2-3; TRBD2 matches 11 bases. Germline lookup yields CDR1 SGHTA and CDR2 FQGNSA. V gave up 9 bases and J gave up 4 bases; unmatched junction bases: 6. This CDR3 contains 14 residues. CDR3 protein: CASRVAGGADTQYF. The CDR3 DNA is TGTGCCAGTCGGGTAGCGGGAGGGGCAGATACGCAGTATTTT.

This clonotype was detected only a few times. The chain has TRBV6-1 and TRBJ2-7; 7 bases fit TRBD2. CDR1 is MNHNS, CDR2 SASEGT, per germline. Trimming cost V 10 bases and J 4 bases; bases outside gene matches: 7. CDR3 length equals 12 residues. CDR3 nucleotides: TGTGCCATCCTGGGAGGGATATACGAGCAGTACTTC. This sequence encodes CAILGGIYEQYF.

This chain links TRBV3-1 with TRBJ2-7; D remains ambiguous. The CDR3 length is 11 residues. Germline assignment: CDR1 LGHDT and CDR2 YNNKEL (reference sequence). V was trimmed by 8 bases and J by 3 bases, leaving 8 bases between them. CDR3 sequence reads: CASGPNYEQYF. As DNA, the CDR3 is TGTGCCAGCGGGCCTAACTACGAGCAGTACTTC.

The chain is built from TRBV28 and TRBJ2-2, with D hard to call. The V gene's germline CDR1 is MDHEN and CDR2 SYDVKM. The CDR3 totals 14 residues. The V end lost 4 bases, the J end lost 5 bases, and 11 bases lay between the germline ends. The CDR3 protein is CASSSRHTTGELFF. As DNA, the CDR3 is TGTGCCAGCAGTTCGCGACACACAACCGGGGAGCTGTTTTTT.